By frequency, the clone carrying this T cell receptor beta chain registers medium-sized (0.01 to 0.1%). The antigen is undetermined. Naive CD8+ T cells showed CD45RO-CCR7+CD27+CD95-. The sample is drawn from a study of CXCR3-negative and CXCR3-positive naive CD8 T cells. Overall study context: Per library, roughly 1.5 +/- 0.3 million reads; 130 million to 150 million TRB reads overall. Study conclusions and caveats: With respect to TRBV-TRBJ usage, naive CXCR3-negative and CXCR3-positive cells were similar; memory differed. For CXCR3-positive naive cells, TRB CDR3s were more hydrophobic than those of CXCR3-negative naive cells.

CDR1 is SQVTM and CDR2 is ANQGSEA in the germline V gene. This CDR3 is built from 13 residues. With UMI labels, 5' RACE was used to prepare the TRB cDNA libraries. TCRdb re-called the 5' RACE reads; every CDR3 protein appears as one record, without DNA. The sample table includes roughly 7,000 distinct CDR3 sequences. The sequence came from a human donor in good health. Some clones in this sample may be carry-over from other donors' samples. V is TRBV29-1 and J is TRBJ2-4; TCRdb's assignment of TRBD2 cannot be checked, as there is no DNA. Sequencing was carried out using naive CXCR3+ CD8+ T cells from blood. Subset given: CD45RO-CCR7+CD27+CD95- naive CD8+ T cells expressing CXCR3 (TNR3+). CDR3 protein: CSAWDFQGDIQYF.